This TCR beta chain was documented in a study of cytomegalovirus exposure and HLA in healthy donors. Study-wide results and limits: It was in a later analysis that TCR association rates were seen to vary by HLA locus, highest for DRB1 and lowest for HLA-C. A later analysis found most CMV-associated TCR beta chains apparently HLA-restricted. The analysis excluded some indistinguishable V segments, including TRBV6-2 and TRBV6-3.

PCR primers comprised 60 Vbeta and 13 Jbeta primers. Authors' data handling: In a later analysis, around 10 million of tens of millions of unique beta chains occurred in at least two donors. Produced via immunoSEQ multiplex PCR; TCRdb's table is partial and in-frame only. V, J and clone size are those of that table, while D and trimming were read from the DNA. The sample yields 150,000 to 200,000 clones, about 80% seen once. V gave up 4 bases and J gave up 2 bases, with 12 bases separating them. Looked up from germline, CDR1 is MGHRA and CDR2 is YSYEKL. This CDR3 has 15 amino acids. A word on this clone: Its antigen is unknown.

The V and J genes are TRBV4-1 and TRBJ1-5; D may be TRBD1 (5 bases). This receptor was obtained from a female donor in good health and CMV-seronegative. Sequenced input: PBMCs. Here the CDR3 reads CASSPPGGGNQPQHF. The CDR3 coding sequence is TGCGCCAGCAGCCCGCCGGGGGGTGGCAATCAGCCCCAGCATTTT.